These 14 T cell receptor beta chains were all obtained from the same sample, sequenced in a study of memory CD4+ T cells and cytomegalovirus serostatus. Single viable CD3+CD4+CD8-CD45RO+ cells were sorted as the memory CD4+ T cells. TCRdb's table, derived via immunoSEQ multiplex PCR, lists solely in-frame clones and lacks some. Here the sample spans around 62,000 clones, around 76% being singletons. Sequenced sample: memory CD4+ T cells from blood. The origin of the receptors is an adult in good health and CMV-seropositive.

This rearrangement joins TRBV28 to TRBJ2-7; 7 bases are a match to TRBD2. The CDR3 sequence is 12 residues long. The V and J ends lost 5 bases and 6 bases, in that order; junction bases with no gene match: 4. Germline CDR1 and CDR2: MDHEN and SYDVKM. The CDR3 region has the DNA TGTGCCAGCAGTGCCCCGGGGGGCGAGCAGTACTTC. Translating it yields CASSAPGGEQYF.

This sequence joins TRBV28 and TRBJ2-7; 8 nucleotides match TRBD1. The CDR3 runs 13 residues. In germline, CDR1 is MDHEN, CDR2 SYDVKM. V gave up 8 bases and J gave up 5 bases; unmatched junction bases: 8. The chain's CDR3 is CASLQGALHEQYF. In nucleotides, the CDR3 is TGTGCCAGCCTCCAGGGGGCGCTTCACGAGCAGTACTTC.

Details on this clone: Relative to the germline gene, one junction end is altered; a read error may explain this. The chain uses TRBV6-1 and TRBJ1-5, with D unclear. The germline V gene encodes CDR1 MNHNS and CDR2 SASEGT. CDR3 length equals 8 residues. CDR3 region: CASSPPPF. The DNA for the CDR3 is TGTGCCAGCAGTCCCCCGCCATTT.

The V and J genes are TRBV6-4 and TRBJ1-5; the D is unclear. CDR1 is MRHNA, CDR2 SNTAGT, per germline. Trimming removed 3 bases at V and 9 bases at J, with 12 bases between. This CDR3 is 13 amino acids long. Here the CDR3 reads CASSEFPRGPQHF. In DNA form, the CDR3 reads TGTGCCAGCAGTGAGTTCCCTCGAGGGCCCCAGCATTTT.

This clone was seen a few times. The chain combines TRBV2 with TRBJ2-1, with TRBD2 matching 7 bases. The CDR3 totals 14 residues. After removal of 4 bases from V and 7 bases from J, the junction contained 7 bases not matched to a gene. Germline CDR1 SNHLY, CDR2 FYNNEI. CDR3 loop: CASSVRGEGNEQFF. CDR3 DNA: TGTGCCAGCAGTGTTCGAGGGGAGGGAAATGAGCAGTTCTTC.

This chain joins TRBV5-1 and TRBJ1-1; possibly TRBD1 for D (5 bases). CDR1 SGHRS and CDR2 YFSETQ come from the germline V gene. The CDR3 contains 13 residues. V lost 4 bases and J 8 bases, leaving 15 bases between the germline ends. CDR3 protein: CASSPGTALEAFF. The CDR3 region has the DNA TGCGCCAGCAGCCCGGGGACTGCTCTCGAAGCTTTCTTT.

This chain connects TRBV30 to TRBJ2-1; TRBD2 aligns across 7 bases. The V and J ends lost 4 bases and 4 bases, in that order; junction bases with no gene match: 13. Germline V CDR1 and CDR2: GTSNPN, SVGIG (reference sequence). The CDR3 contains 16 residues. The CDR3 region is CAWIRSAGVRYNEQFF. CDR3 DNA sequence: TGTGCCTGGATCCGATCGGCGGGAGTACGTTACAATGAGCAGTTCTTC.

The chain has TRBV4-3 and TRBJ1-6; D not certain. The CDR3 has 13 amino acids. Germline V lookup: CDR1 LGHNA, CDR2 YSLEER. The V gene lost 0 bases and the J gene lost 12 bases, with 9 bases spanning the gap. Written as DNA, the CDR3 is TGCGCCAGCAGCCAAGATCGGGCGGGACCCCTCCACTTT. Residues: CASSQDRAGPLHF.

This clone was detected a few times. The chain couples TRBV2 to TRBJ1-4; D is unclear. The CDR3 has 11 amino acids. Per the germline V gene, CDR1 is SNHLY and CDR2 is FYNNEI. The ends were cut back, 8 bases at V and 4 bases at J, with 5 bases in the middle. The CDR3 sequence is CASGNNEKLFF. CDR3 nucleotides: TGTGCCAGCGGCAATAATGAAAAACTGTTTTTT.

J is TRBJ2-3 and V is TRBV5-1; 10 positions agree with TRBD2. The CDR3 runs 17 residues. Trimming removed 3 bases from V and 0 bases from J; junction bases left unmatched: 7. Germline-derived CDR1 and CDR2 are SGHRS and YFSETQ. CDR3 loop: CASSSQAGGDSTDTQYF. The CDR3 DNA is TGCGCCAGCAGCTCACAAGCGGGGGGGGATAGCACAGATACGCAGTATTTT.

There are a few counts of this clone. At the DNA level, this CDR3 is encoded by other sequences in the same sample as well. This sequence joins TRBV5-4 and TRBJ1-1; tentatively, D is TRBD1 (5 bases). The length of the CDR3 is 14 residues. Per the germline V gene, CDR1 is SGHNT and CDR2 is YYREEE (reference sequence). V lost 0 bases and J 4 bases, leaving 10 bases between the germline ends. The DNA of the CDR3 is TGTGCCAGCAGCTTGGGCCAGGGAGGCACTGAAGCTTTCTTT. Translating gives CASSLGQGGTEAFF. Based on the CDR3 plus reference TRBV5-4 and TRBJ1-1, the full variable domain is ETGVTQSPTHLIKTRGQQVTLRCSSQSGHNTVSWYQQALGQGPQFIFQYYREEENGRGNFPPRFSGLQFPNYSSELNVNALELDDSALYLCASSLGQGGTEAFFGQGTRLTVV.

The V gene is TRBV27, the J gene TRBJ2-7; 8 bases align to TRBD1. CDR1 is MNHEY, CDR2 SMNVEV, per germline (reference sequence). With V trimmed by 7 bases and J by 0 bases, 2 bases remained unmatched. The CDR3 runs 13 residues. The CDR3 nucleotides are TGTGCCAGCAACGGACAGGGCTCCTACGAGCAGTACTTC. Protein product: CASNGQGSYEQYF.

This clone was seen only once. CDR3 in amino acids: CASSELGQGRGEQYF. In DNA, the CDR3 is TGTGCCAGCAGTGAATTGGGACAGGGTAGGGGCGAGCAGTACTTC. The rearrangement uses TRBV6-1 and TRBJ2-7; 9 nucleotides match TRBD1. The CDR3 spans 15 residues. Germline lookup yields CDR1 MNHNS and CDR2 SASEGT. The V gene end was trimmed by 2 bases and the J gene end by 6 bases; junction bases not matched to a gene: 8.

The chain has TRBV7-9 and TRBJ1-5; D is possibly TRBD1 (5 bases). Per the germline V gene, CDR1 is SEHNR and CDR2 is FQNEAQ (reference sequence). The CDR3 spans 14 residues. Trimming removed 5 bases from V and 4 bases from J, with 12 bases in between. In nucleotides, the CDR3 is TGTGCCAGCAGCCCTCAGGGATTTAATCAGCCCCAGCATTTT. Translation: CASSPQGFNQPQHF. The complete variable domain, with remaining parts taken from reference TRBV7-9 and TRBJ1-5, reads DTGVSQNPRHKITKRGQNVTFRCDPISEHNRLYWYRQTLGQGPEFLTYFQNEAQLEKSRLLSDRFSAERPKGSFSTLEIQRTEQGDSAMYLCASSPQGFNQPQHFGDGTRLSIL.